The sequence of this T cell receptor beta chain was determined in a study of blood T cell repertoires in COVID-19. CDR1 and CDR2 from the germline V gene are LGHDT and YNNKEL (reference sequence). CDR3 length: 14 amino acids. Trimming pared 4 bases from V and 1 base from J, leaving 11 bases between. Residents of 24 US areas, aged about 18 to 89 years, made up the participants. Original processing notes: From reference gene primer amplification, estimates of nucleated cell counts were derived. Using immunoSEQ multiplex PCR, the repertoire was profiled, and TCRdb retains in-frame clones only, with some absent. V and J calls and clone size are copied from that table; D and trimming were computed from the DNA. The sample has 300,000 to 400,000 clones; more than 85% are singletons.

Sequencing input: PBMCs or T cells enriched from blood (not recorded which). The rearrangement joins TRBV3-1 (or the pseudogene TRBV3-2) to TRBJ2-7, with D unclear. The receptor was derived from a woman under 40 who had been exposed to COVID-19. Here the CDR3 DNA reads TGTGCCAGCAGCCCCCGACTGCAGTCCTACGAGCAGTACTTC. Protein sequence: CASSPRLQSYEQYF.